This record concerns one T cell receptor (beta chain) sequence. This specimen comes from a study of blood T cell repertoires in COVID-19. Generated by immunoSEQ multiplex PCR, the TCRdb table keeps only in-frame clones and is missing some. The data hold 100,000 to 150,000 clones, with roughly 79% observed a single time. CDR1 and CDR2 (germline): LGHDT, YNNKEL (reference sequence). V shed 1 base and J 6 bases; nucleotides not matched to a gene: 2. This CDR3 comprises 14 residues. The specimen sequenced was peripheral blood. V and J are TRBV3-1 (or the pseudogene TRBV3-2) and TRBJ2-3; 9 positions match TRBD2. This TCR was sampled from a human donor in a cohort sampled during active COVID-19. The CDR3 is CASSQVAGVDTQYF. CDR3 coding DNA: TGTGCCAGCAGCCAAGTAGCGGGAGTGGATACGCAGTATTTT.